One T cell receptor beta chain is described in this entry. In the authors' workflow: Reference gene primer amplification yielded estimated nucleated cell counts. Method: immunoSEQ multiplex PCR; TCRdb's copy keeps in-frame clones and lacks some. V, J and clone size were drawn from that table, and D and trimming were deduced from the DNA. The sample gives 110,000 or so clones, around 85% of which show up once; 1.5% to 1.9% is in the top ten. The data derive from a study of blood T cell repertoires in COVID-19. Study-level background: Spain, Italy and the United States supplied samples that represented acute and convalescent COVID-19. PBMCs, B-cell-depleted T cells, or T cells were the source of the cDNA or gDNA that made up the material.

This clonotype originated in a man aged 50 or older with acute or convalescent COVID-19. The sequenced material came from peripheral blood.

The CDR3 DNA is TGCAGTGCTACCCCATCGCGGGGCTACACCTTC. Translating it yields CSATPSRGYTF. The genes are TRBV20-1 and TRBJ1-2, with no clear D. V shed 4 bases and J shed 8 bases, with 11 bases lying between them. This CDR3 has 11 residues. Germline V gene sequence: CDR1 DFQATT, CDR2 SNEGSKA (reference sequence).